The 10 T cell receptor beta chains below come from one sample, sequenced in a study of shared clonotypes between healthy human individuals. Here immunoSEQ multiplex PCR was the method, and the copy in TCRdb shows in-frame clones only, minus some. The sample holds 2 million to 3 million clones, around 94% seen once. Sequenced material: naive CD4+ T cells sorted from blood. Subset in this sample: CD45RA+ positively selected. These receptor sequences come from a man between 18 and 29 years old in good health.

The V call is TRBV15, the J call TRBJ2-7, with D unclear. CDR1 is LNHNV, CDR2 YYDKDF, per germline (reference sequence). The CDR3 has 14 residues. V was clipped by 0 bases and J by 1 base, with 7 bases between them. The CDR3 nucleotides read TGTGCCACCAGCAGAGAAGGAACTTCCTACGAGCAGTACTTC. This sequence encodes CATSREGTSYEQYF.

This chain uses TRBV2 with TRBJ1-1; no clear D. The CDR3 consists of 13 residues. Germline loops: CDR1 SNHLY, CDR2 FYNNEI. The V gene lost 5 bases and the J gene lost 2 bases, with 9 bases spanning the gap. For the CDR3, the DNA is TGTGCCAGCAGTATGGACGGAAACACTGAAGCTTTCTTT. It yields the protein CASSMDGNTEAFF. The full variable domain, in which reference TRBV2 and TRBJ1-1 provide the parts outside the CDR3, is EPEVTQTPSHQVTQMGQEVILRCVPISNHLYFYWYRQILGQKVEFLVSFYNNEISEKSEIFDDQFSVERPDGSNFTLKIRSTKLEDSAMYFCASSMDGNTEAFFGQGTRLTVV.

This clone was observed a single time. The CDR3 here is CASSKWRGTSGSLRNNEQFF. The CDR3 nucleotides read TGTGCCAGCAGCAAATGGCGGGGGACTAGCGGGAGTTTAAGGAACAATGAGCAGTTCTTC. This rearrangement joins TRBV21-1 to TRBJ2-1; the D segment call TRBD2 is taken from the table without a DNA check. TRBV21-1 is noted as a pseudogene. The CDR3 contains 20 residues.

In the case of this clone: At the DNA level, this CDR3 is encoded by other sequences in the same sample as well. The rearrangement joins TRBV18 to TRBJ2-1, with 7 bases identical to TRBD2. Trimming removed 2 bases from V and 8 bases from J; junction bases left unmatched: 0. The length of the CDR3 is 12 residues. Germline-derived CDR1 and CDR2 are KGHSH and LQKENI. CDR3 residues: CASSPGGDEQFF. CDR3 bases: TGTGCCAGCTCACCAGGGGGGGATGAGCAGTTCTTC.

The chain joins TRBV29-1 to TRBJ2-3; D may be TRBD1 or TRBD2 (5 bases each). The CDR3 is 14 residues long. V gave up 5 bases and J gave up 2 bases, with 14 bases separating them. The germline V gene encodes CDR1 SQVTM and CDR2 ANQGSEA. The CDR3 nucleotides are TGCAGCGTTCTCGGGGCCGGGAACACAGATACGCAGTATTTT. Translation gives CSVLGAGNTDTQYF.

The rearrangement uses TRBV10-1 and TRBJ2-7; a possible D gene is TRBD1 (6 bases). The germline V gene encodes CDR1 WNHNN and CDR2 SYGVQD (reference sequence). The CDR3 has 14 amino acids. Trimming cost V 5 bases and J 3 bases, with 14 bases left between them. CDR3 amino acids: CASSPDRRIYEQYF. The CDR3 DNA is TGCGCCAGCAGTCCGGACAGAAGGATCTACGAGCAGTACTTC.

This clone came up once. The chain combines TRBV5-1 with TRBJ2-5; D possibly corresponds to TRBD1 (5 bases). Gene TRBJ2-7 matches the end of the DNA better, so the J call may be wrong. In germline, CDR1 is SGHRS, CDR2 YFSETQ. This CDR3 is 13 amino acids long. CDR3 amino acids: CASSFQGGYEQYF. The CDR3 DNA reads as TGCGCCAGCAGCTTCCAGGGTGGGTACGAGCAGTACTTC.

This clone was seen a handful of times. The chain couples TRBV9 to TRBJ1-5; weak D call: TRBD1 (6 bases). Germline V lookup: CDR1 SGDLS, CDR2 YYNGEE. The CDR3 extends over 15 amino acids. Trimming cost V 3 bases and J 0 bases, with 10 bases left between them. This chain's CDR3 is CASSEGHRSNQPQHF. Here the CDR3 DNA reads TGTGCCAGCAGCGAGGGACATCGTAGCAATCAGCCCCAGCATTTT.

The chain recombines TRBV7-9 with TRBJ2-7; D gene uncertain. CDR1 and CDR2 (germline): SEHNR, FQNEAQ (reference sequence). CDR3 size: 14 residues. Trimming took 0 bases from V and 2 from J, leaving 8 bases between them. CDR3 nucleotide sequence: TGTGCCAGCAGCTTAGCGGGGTCAGCCTACGAGCAGTACTTC. It encodes CASSLAGSAYEQYF.

The chain employs TRBV7-9 and TRBJ2-5; perhaps TRBD2 as D (6 bases). The CDR3 covers 15 residues. The germline V and J ends were trimmed by 0 bases and 5 bases, with 13 bases remaining between them. Germline V gives CDR1 SEHNR, CDR2 FQNEAQ (reference sequence). In DNA form, the CDR3 reads TGTGCCAGCAGCTTAGCGGAGGGCCCAAGGGAGACCCAGTACTTC. Protein: CASSLAEGPRETQYF.